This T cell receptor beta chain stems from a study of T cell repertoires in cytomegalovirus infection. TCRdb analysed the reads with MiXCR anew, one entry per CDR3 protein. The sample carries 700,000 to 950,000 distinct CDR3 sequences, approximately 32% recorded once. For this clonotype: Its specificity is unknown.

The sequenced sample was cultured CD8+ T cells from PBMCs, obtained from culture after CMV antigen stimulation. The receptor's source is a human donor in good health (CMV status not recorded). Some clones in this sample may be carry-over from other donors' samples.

The CDR3 sequence is CASSQEDQGFNQPQHF. The DNA for the CDR3 is TGTGCCAGCAGCCAAGAGGACCAAGGTTTCAATCAGCCCCAGCATTTT. The chain links TRBV4-2 to TRBJ1-5; D unclear. The germline CDR1 and CDR2 sequences are LGHNA and YNFKEQ. The CDR3 is 16 residues long. V was clipped by 0 bases and J by 3 bases, with 12 bases between them.